The clone carrying this TCR beta chain has ten or more counts. What it binds is not known. According to the study, TCR beta libraries were built with iRepertoire HTBI primers and CDR3-region Arm-PCR. TCRdb recomputed calls from the multiplex PCR reads with MiXCR, one row per CDR3 protein. The repertoire consists of under 400,000 distinct CDR3 sequences, with 15% to 20% occurring once and the leading ten covering roughly 30%. These data are taken from a study of regulatory T cells in long-lasting Graves disease. Study observations and caveats: Persistent Graves' patients showed a TCR diversity that was lower than that of newly diagnosed ones.

From germline, CDR1 is SGHAT and CDR2 FQNNGV. This CDR3 spans 14 amino acids. V was pared by 5 bases and J by 4 bases, with 12 bases between. Time point of the sample: newly diagnosed GD, antithyroid drugs for less than 3 months. Scientists built the TCR library using RNA that was extracted from PBMCs. These data also featured in a second study, about T cells in Graves' hyperthyroidism and ophthalmopathy. This second study notes: Uncontrolled infection, other autoimmune disease, pregnancy or lactation barred patients from enrollment. Diagnostic decisions used clinical symptoms, serum thyroxine and TRAb, thyroid ultrasound and orbital computed tomography. In blood, most of the thyroid clonotypes expanded above 0.001 were also present.

The source of this sequence is a man between 35 and 55 years old with Graves disease. The rearrangement links TRBV11-2 to TRBJ2-1; a weak D match, TRBD1 (6 bases). Sequences were derived from peripheral blood mononuclear cells (PBMCs), sampled at new diagnosis, from a patient treated with antithyroid drugs. The CDR3: CASSPRTVYNEQFF. In DNA form, the CDR3 reads TGTGCCAGCAGCCCCCGGACAGTTTACAATGAGCAGTTCTTC.